This is a list of T cell receptor beta chains from one sample in a study of lymphopenia after photon versus proton radiotherapy. Sequenced by immunoSEQ multiplex PCR; TCRdb stores in-frame clones only, minus some. Among about 160,000 clones listed, around 85% were seen once. Sequences were derived from peripheral blood, sampled from a patient treated with photon-based radiotherapy. These receptors originate from a man aged 45-60 years with gastric cancer. The CDR3 runs from the conserved cysteine through the conserved F or W. Each record gives: CDR3 DNA, CDR3 protein, D gene, J gene, clone size, V gene. A D gene is named only where the DNA matches it firmly. Not every row has a clone size; where given, it reads once, few, many or a size class.

DNA: TGCAGCGCCACGTCCGGGACCACTAACTATGGCTACACCTTC
CDR3: CSATSGTTNYGYTF
D: .
J: TRBJ1-2
size: .
V: TRBV29-1

DNA: TGCGCCAGCAGTGAGTCGACTCGCGGTAACAATGAGCAGTTCTTC
CDR3: CASSESTRGNNEQFF
D: .
J: TRBJ2-1
size: once
V: TRBV10-1

DNA: TGTGCCAGCAGCTTAGTCCCGCGAGCTAATGAAAAACTGTTTTTT
CDR3: CASSLVPRANEKLFF
D: .
J: TRBJ1-4
size: .
V: TRBV7-2

DNA: TGTGCCAGCAGCTTCGGACAGGGGGCGCAGGAGCAGTACTTC
CDR3: CASSFGQGAQEQYF
D: TRBD1
J: TRBJ2-7
size: .
V: TRBV7-9

DNA: TGTGCCAGCAGGTCCCGAGTACCGGGACTAGGGAACTACAATGAGCAGTTCTTC
CDR3: CASRSRVPGLGNYNEQFF
D: TRBD2
J: TRBJ2-1
size: .
V: TRBV7-2

DNA: TGTGCCAGCTCACAGGCCCGACGGACAGATACGCAGTATTTT
CDR3: CASSQARRTDTQYF
D: .
J: TRBJ2-3
size: .
V: TRBV18

DNA: TGTGCCAGCTCACCAGACTCACTAGCGGGAGATACGCAGTATTTT
CDR3: CASSPDSLAGDTQYF
D: TRBD2
J: TRBJ2-3
size: .
V: TRBV18

DNA: TGCAGTGCTAGTTACAGGGGCGAGCAGTACTTC
CDR3: CSASYRGEQYF
D: TRBD1
J: TRBJ2-7
size: .
V: TRBV20-1

DNA: TGTGCCAGCAGCTTAGCTAAACGGGACGGACTATTCGGACTGTTTTTT
CDR3: CASSLAKRDGLFGLFF
D: .
J: TRBJ1-4
size: .
V: TRBV11-2

DNA: TGTGCCAGTAAGGTCCGGGAGAGCGGGACGGGGGGGCAGTATTTT
CDR3: CASKVRESGTGGQYF
D: TRBD2
J: TRBJ2-3
size: .
V: TRBV19

DNA: TGCGCCAGCAGCTTGGAAAGCCAGGGCTCGGGAAACACCATATATTTT
CDR3: CASSLESQGSGNTIYF
D: .
J: TRBJ1-3
size: .
V: TRBV5-1

DNA: TGTGCCAGTAGTAGCTTACAGGGGAACGGGGCCAACGTCCTGACTTTC
CDR3: CASSSLQGNGANVLTF
D: TRBD1
J: TRBJ2-6
size: .
V: TRBV19

DNA: TGTGCCAGCAGTGAACAGGTTACCTACGAGCAGTACTTC
CDR3: CASSEQVTYEQYF
D: .
J: TRBJ2-7
size: .
V: TRBV2

DNA: TGTGCCAGCAGCCTACAGGGGGCGACTAATGAAAAACTGTTTTTT
CDR3: CASSLQGATNEKLFF
D: TRBD1
J: TRBJ1-4
size: .
V: TRBV28

DNA: TGTGCCAGCAGTTCTTTTTGGACAGGGGGCTTTTCGGGGGATCAGCCCCAGCATTTT
CDR3: CASSSFWTGGFSGDQPQHF
D: TRBD1
J: TRBJ1-5
size: .
V: TRBV28

DNA: TGTGCCAGCAGTCCCCTTTTAGCGGGAGATCCCACCGAGCAGTACTTC
CDR3: CASSPLLAGDPTEQYF
D: TRBD2
J: TRBJ2-7
size: .
V: TRBV6-4

DNA: TGTGCCAGCAGTTCCCAGGGATGGGAGACCCAGTACTTC
CDR3: CASSSQGWETQYF
D: .
J: TRBJ2-5
size: .
V: TRBV28

DNA: TGTGCCAGCAGCTTAGTTGTGGGGATGGGACAGCCCCAGCATTTT
CDR3: CASSLVVGMGQPQHF
D: .
J: TRBJ1-5
size: .
V: TRBV7-2

DNA: TGTGCCAGCACCGACAGGGTTCTGAGCGGCTACACCTTC
CDR3: CASTDRVLSGYTF
D: TRBD1
J: TRBJ1-2
size: .
V: TRBV6-1

DNA: TGTGCCAGCACCAAACCCCCGGGAGATACGCAGTATTTT
CDR3: CASTKPPGDTQYF
D: .
J: TRBJ2-3
size: .
V: TRBV28

DNA: TGTGCCACCAGCAGGCCGGGGGCCGGGGGAACCTACGAGCAGTACTTC
CDR3: CATSRPGAGGTYEQYF
D: .
J: TRBJ2-7
size: .
V: TRBV15

DNA: TGCGCCAGCAGCCAAGAACTGGAGATCACCGGGGAGCTGTTTTTT
CDR3: CASSQELEITGELFF
D: .
J: TRBJ2-2
size: .
V: TRBV4-3

DNA: TGTGCCAGCAGCGACGGGGTCCGAGGCTACACCTTC
CDR3: CASSDGVRGYTF
D: .
J: TRBJ1-2
size: many
V: TRBV6-4

DNA: TGTGCCAGCTCGGGAGACACAGATACGCAGTATTTT
CDR3: CASSGDTDTQYF
D: .
J: TRBJ2-3
size: .
V: TRBV5-4

DNA: TGTGCCAGTACCCATGGCACCGGGGAGCTGTTTTTT
CDR3: CASTHGTGELFF
D: .
J: TRBJ2-2
size: .
V: TRBV19

DNA: TGTGCCAGTAGTATCGACGGCACAGATACGCAGTATTTT
CDR3: CASSIDGTDTQYF
D: .
J: TRBJ2-3
size: .
V: TRBV19

DNA: TGTGCCAGCAGTTCCCAAGGACAGGGGGTTTACGAGCAGTACTTC
CDR3: CASSSQGQGVYEQYF
D: TRBD1
J: TRBJ2-7
size: .
V: TRBV2

DNA: TGTGCCAGCAGCTTGCCCCGGGCGGGTCGGAACGCTGAAGCTTTCTTT
CDR3: CASSLPRAGRNAEAFF
D: .
J: TRBJ1-1
size: .
V: TRBV5-4

DNA: TGTGCCAGCAGTGAAAGAGGCCCCTACGGGGCTTTCTTT
CDR3: CASSERGPYGAFF
D: .
J: TRBJ1-1
size: .
V: TRBV2

DNA: TGTGCCAGCAGTCCGGGACAGGGTGAGACAGATACGCAGTATTTT
CDR3: CASSPGQGETDTQYF
D: TRBD1
J: TRBJ2-3
size: .
V: TRBV6-4

DNA: TGTGCCATCAGTGAGAGACAGGGATCCTACAATGAGCAGTTCTTC
CDR3: CAISERQGSYNEQFF
D: TRBD1
J: TRBJ2-1
size: few
V: TRBV10-3

DNA: TGTGCCAGTAGTATAGTCACAGGGGGCAGCACCGGGGAGCTGTTTTTT
CDR3: CASSIVTGGSTGELFF
D: TRBD1
J: TRBJ2-2
size: .
V: TRBV19

DNA: TGTGCCAGCAGTTATGAGGTGCGCTCCTACGAGCAGTACTTC
CDR3: CASSYEVRSYEQYF
D: .
J: TRBJ2-7
size: .
V: TRBV6-5

DNA: TGTGCCAGCAGCTCCGAAAAGGGGGGCAGTACGAACACTGAAGCTTTCTTT
CDR3: CASSSEKGGSTNTEAFF
D: .
J: TRBJ1-1
size: .
V: TRBV7-9

DNA: TGCAGCGTTGAACAGGGCCGGGGTGGCTACACCTTC
CDR3: CSVEQGRGGYTF
D: .
J: TRBJ1-2
size: .
V: TRBV29-1

DNA: TGTGCCAGCAGCCAAGATCTTAACCACTTTTACACAGATACGCAGTATTTT
CDR3: CASSQDLNHFYTDTQYF
D: .
J: TRBJ2-3
size: .
V: TRBV14

DNA: TGTGCCAGCTCACCTGGCTTGGGTAATGAAAAACTGTTTTTT
CDR3: CASSPGLGNEKLFF
D: .
J: TRBJ1-4
size: .
V: TRBV18

DNA: TGTGCCAGCAGCGTAGGGACGGAATCAGAGACCCAGTACTTC
CDR3: CASSVGTESETQYF
D: .
J: TRBJ2-5
size: once
V: TRBV9

DNA: TGTGCCAGCAGTCTAAACCCCGGGACCCAACATATATACTACGAGCAGTACTTC
CDR3: CASSLNPGTQHIYYEQYF
D: .
J: TRBJ2-7
size: .
V: TRBV7-2

DNA: TGTGCCAGTAGTCCCCGAGGGGACACTGAAGCTTTCTTT
CDR3: CASSPRGDTEAFF
D: .
J: TRBJ1-1
size: few
V: TRBV19

DNA: TGTGCCAGCAGTCTGTGGGCGGAGACCCAGTACTTC
CDR3: CASSLWAETQYF
D: .
J: TRBJ2-5
size: .
V: TRBV2

DNA: TGTGCCAGCAGTGTAGATACGCCGGGCTACACCTTC
CDR3: CASSVDTPGYTF
D: .
J: TRBJ1-2
size: .
V: TRBV2